The subject of this entry is one T cell receptor (beta chain). Its target is not known. One entry per CDR3 protein, called by TCRdb with MiXCR from the 5' RACE reads. The table lists about 890,000 distinct CDR3 sequences, roughly an eighth of them singletons. This record belongs to a study of identical twins. Notes on the study in general: Twin-shared out-of-frame alpha sequences were enriched for low generation probability. Its conclusions, products of cross-sectional statistical analysis, did not come from following the same donors. The degree of excess twin sharing was weaker in beta out-of-frame sequences.

The CDR3 consists of 15 residues. The V gene's germline CDR1 is MDHEN and CDR2 SYDVKM. The J segment lost 4 bases and the V segment lost 6 bases, leaving 11 bases of the junction unmatched. These data were likewise used in another study, on yellow fever vaccine responses in identical twins.

The specimen was PBMCs. The chain is built from TRBV28 and TRBJ2-7; 8 positions agree with TRBD1. This receptor was identified in a woman younger than 30 in good health. CDR3 region: CASSYGTGQGYEQYF. For the CDR3, the DNA is TGTGCCAGCAGCTACGGGACAGGCCAGGGGTACGAGCAGTACTTC.